Shown below are 22 T cell receptor beta chains from a single sample sequenced in a study of beta chain features in type 1 diabetes. Expressed TCRB transcripts were sequenced because the isolated RNA had all been reverse transcribed beforehand. The data were produced by immunoSEQ multiplex PCR, yet TCRdb's version contains in-frame clones alone and is incomplete. The sample lists under 400,000 clones, about 14% occurring once. Sequencing was done on a sample of central memory CD4+ T cells from blood. The source of these receptors is a man aged 25 to 40 in good health.

V gene TRBV2 combines with J gene TRBJ2-1, with 10 bases that match TRBD2. The length of the CDR3 is 15 residues. Germline V gene lookup returns CDR1 SNHLY and CDR2 FYNNEI. The V gene end was trimmed by 3 bases and the J gene end by 8 bases; junction bases not matched to a gene: 7. CDR3 in DNA: TGTGCCAGCAGTGACCTAGCGGGAGTGAAGGATGAGCAGTTCTTC. It encodes CASSDLAGVKDEQFF.

The chain has TRBV7-9 and TRBJ2-7; tentative D call: TRBD2 (7 bases). Trimming left V 5 bases short and J 7 bases short, with 21 bases between. CDR1 is SEHNR, CDR2 FQNEAQ, per germline (reference sequence). CDR3 size: 15 residues. The CDR3 DNA sequence: TGTGCCAGCAGCGCCGGGGGGCGGGAGTCTGTGGAGCAGTACGTC. It is translated as CASSAGGRESVEQYV.

This clone was picked up a small number of times. This chain connects TRBV7-3 to TRBJ2-1; no clear D gene. Germline V lookup: CDR1 SGHTA, CDR2 FQGTGA. Trimming took off 5 bases at V and 4 bases at J, with 9 bases between the two ends. The CDR3 is 13 amino acids. CDR3 sequence reads: CASSLDAYNEQFF. CDR3 nucleotide sequence: TGTGCCAGCAGCCTCGACGCGTACAATGAGCAGTTCTTC.

V usage is TRBV13 and J usage is TRBJ2-3; 12 bases are a match to TRBD2. The germline V gene has CDR1 PRHDT and CDR2 FYEKMQ (reference sequence). Trimming removed 5 bases from V and 4 bases from J; junction bases left unmatched: 4. The CDR3 is made up of 15 amino acids. CDR3 nucleotide sequence: TGTGCCAGCAGCACCTGGACTAGCGGGGCAGATACGCAGTATTTT. Its protein product is CASSTWTSGADTQYF.

V is TRBV7-3 and J is TRBJ2-2, with D perhaps being TRBD1 or TRBD2 (5 bases each). The CDR3 has 17 residues. V shed 5 bases and J shed 1 base, with 17 bases lying between them. Germline values: CDR1 SGHTA, CDR2 FQGTGA. The CDR3 coding sequence is TGTGCCAGCAGCCGAGTAGCTCGGGGCGGGAACACCGGGGAGCTGTTTTTT. This codes for CASSRVARGGNTGELFF. The full variable domain, with the rest looked up from reference TRBV7-3 and TRBJ2-2, is GAGVSQTPSNKVTEKGKYVELRCDPISGHTALYWYRQSLGQGPEFLIYFQGTGAADDSGLPNDRFFAVRPEGSVSTLKIQRTERGDSAVYLCASSRVARGGNTGELFFGEGSRLTVL.

Comment on this clone: The same CDR3 is also encoded by other DNA sequences in this sample. The chain has TRBV6-1 and TRBJ2-4; D is unresolved. Germline V lookup: CDR1 MNHNS, CDR2 SASEGT. V was trimmed by 5 bases and J by 8 bases, leaving 7 bases between them. The CDR3 is 11 amino acids. The CDR3 coding sequence is TGTGCCAGCAGTTACAAGGACATTCAGTACTTC. Translated: CASSYKDIQYF.

This clone has a count of ten or more. J is TRBJ2-1 and V is TRBV18; TRBD2 aligns across 11 bases. After removal of 3 bases from V and 7 bases from J, the junction contained 11 bases not matched to a gene. The CDR3 is 17 amino acids. Looked up from germline, CDR1 is KGHSH and CDR2 is LQKENI. The CDR3 nucleotides are TGTGCCAGCTCACCTCTAGCGGGAGGTCCAACGGGGAATGAGCAGTTCTTC. This translates into CASSPLAGGPTGNEQFF.

V and J are TRBV19 and TRBJ1-1; a possible D gene is TRBD1 (6 bases). With 3 bases removed from V and 1 base from J, the gap between germline ends came to 12 bases. CDR1 is LNHDA, CDR2 SQIVND, per germline (reference sequence). This CDR3 spans 15 amino acids. The CDR3 region is CASSIAGAGNTEAFF. The DNA for the CDR3 is TGTGCCAGTAGTATTGCAGGGGCCGGGAACACTGAAGCTTTCTTT.

In its sample, this clone was seen a few times. This chain uses TRBV7-9 with TRBJ1-4, with D possibly being TRBD1 (5 bases). The CDR3 sequence is 14 residues long. V lost 5 bases and J 8 bases, leaving 15 bases between the germline ends. Germline lookup yields CDR1 SEHNR and CDR2 FQNEAQ (reference sequence). CDR3: CASSPRLGPEKLFF. CDR3 DNA: TGTGCCAGCAGCCCAAGGCTGGGGCCCGAAAAACTGTTTTTT. The variable domain in full, completed from reference TRBV7-9 and TRBJ1-4, reads DTGVSQNPRHKITKRGQNVTFRCDPISEHNRLYWYRQTLGQGPEFLTYFQNEAQLEKSRLLSDRFSAERPKGSFSTLEIQRTEQGDSAMYLCASSPRLGPEKLFFGSGTQLSVL.

The V call is TRBV5-4, the J call TRBJ1-1; no clear D gene. Trimming took 5 bases from V and 2 from J, leaving 16 bases between them. The CDR3 is 15 amino acids. Germline V gene data show CDR1 as SGHNT and CDR2 as YYREEE (reference sequence). The CDR3 reads CASRPESNYNTEAFF. The DNA for the CDR3 is TGTGCCAGCAGGCCAGAGTCTAACTATAACACTGAAGCTTTCTTT.

The V gene is TRBV7-2, the J gene TRBJ2-3, with D possibly being TRBD2 (6 bases). In germline, CDR1 is SGHTA, CDR2 FQGNSA. This CDR3 spans 16 amino acids. V was clipped by 2 bases and J by 6 bases, with 18 bases between them. The CDR3: CASSLFFRPRGDTQYF. CDR3 in DNA: TGTGCCAGCAGCTTATTTTTTCGCCCCCGGGGGGATACGCAGTATTTT. Based on the CDR3 plus reference TRBV7-2 and TRBJ2-3, the full variable domain is GAGVSQSPSNKVTEKGKDVELRCDPISGHTALYWYRQSLGQGLEFLIYFQGNSAPDKSGLPSDRFSAERTGGSVSTLTIQRTQQEDSAVYLCASSLFFRPRGDTQYFGPGTRLTVL.

This clone was observed a handful of times. The gene calls are TRBV19 and TRBJ1-2; D ambiguous. CDR3 length equals 12 residues. Germline V gives CDR1 LNHDA, CDR2 SQIVND (reference sequence). V was clipped by 5 bases and J by 2 bases, with 6 bases between them. CDR3 amino acids: CASSRTNYGYTF. CDR3 sequence (DNA): TGTGCCAGTAGTCGGACGAACTATGGCTACACCTTC.

The table lists this clone with a count of one. The chain uses TRBV10-3 and TRBJ2-7; TRBD2 agrees at 7 bases. This CDR3 contains 14 residues. Germline CDR1 ENHRY, CDR2 SYGVKD. The CDR3 reads CASSEFGGSDEQYV. The CDR3 region has the DNA TGTGCCAGCAGTGAATTCGGGGGGTCGGACGAGCAGTACGTC.

This clone was seen repeatedly, ten times or more. The sample has other DNA sequences that encode this CDR3 too. CDR3 sequence: CASSLRGNQPQHF. CDR3 sequence (DNA): TGTGCCAGCAGCTTACGGGGGAATCAGCCCCAGCATTTT. The V call is TRBV7-2, the J call TRBJ1-5; D is possibly TRBD1 (5 bases). Deletions cut 2 bases from V and 4 bases from J, with 6 bases between. Per germline, CDR1 SGHTA and CDR2 FQGNSA. This CDR3 has 13 residues.

The chain joins TRBV9 to TRBJ2-5; D is undetermined. This CDR3 is 12 amino acids long. Between the trimmed V and J ends, which lost 0 bases and 5 bases, there was a span of 5 bases. The germline V gene encodes CDR1 SGDLS and CDR2 YYNGEE. DNA of the CDR3: TGTGCCAGCAGCGTAGGGGATGAGACCCAGTACTTC. The encoded protein is CASSVGDETQYF. The whole variable domain, remainder taken from reference TRBV9 and TRBJ2-5, is DSGVTQTPKHLITATGQRVTLRCSPRSGDLSVYWYQQSLDQGLQFLIQYYNGEERAKGNILERFSAQQFPDLHSELNLSSLELGDSALYFCASSVGDETQYFGPGTRLLVL.

This clone occurred many times. The J gene is TRBJ2-1, the V gene TRBV5-4; D remains ambiguous. In germline, CDR1 is SGHNT, CDR2 YYREEE (reference sequence). The CDR3 loop spans 13 amino acids. Trimming took 3 bases from V and 5 from J, leaving 9 bases between them. This CDR3 is CASSSKQDNEQFF. The CDR3 region has the DNA TGTGCCAGCAGCTCGAAGCAGGACAATGAGCAGTTCTTC.

The chain couples TRBV2 to TRBJ2-5, with 9 bases fitting TRBD2. The ends lost 6 bases at V and 3 bases at J; junction bases unmatched: 5. Germline assignment: CDR1 SNHLY and CDR2 FYNNEI. The CDR3 has 14 residues. As DNA, the CDR3 is TGTGCCAGCAGAATACGACTAGCGGAAGAGACCCAGTACTTC. This codes for CASRIRLAEETQYF.

There are many counts of this clone. This chain connects TRBV5-6 to TRBJ2-6; D is unresolved. Per germline, CDR1 SGHDT and CDR2 YYEEEE. V was cut by 4 bases and J by 0 bases, with 8 bases left in between. The CDR3 is 15 residues long. The CDR3 loop is CASSIKLSGANVLTF. CDR3 coding DNA: TGTGCCAGCAGCATCAAACTCTCTGGGGCCAACGTCCTGACTTTC.

This clone was seen a handful of times. This chain links TRBV18 with TRBJ2-3; 11 bases line up with TRBD2. After removal of 1 base from V and 2 bases from J, the junction contained 14 bases not matched to a gene. Germline assignment: CDR1 KGHSH and CDR2 LQKENI. CDR3 length equals 20 residues. The CDR3 nucleotides are TGTGCCAGCTCACCACTGGCTAGCGGGGGGTCCGGAAGCTTCACAGATACGCAGTATTTT. Its translation: CASSPLASGGSGSFTDTQYF.

This chain joins TRBV29-1 and TRBJ2-5; 7 positions match TRBD2. Trimming removed 4 bases from V and 1 base from J; junction bases left unmatched: 12. The germline CDR1 and CDR2 sequences are SQVTM and ANQGSEA. This CDR3 has 16 residues. In DNA, the CDR3 is TGCAGCGTTGTTATGCAGCGGGGAATAGTCCAAGAGACCCAGTACTTC. Protein sequence: CSVVMQRGIVQETQYF.

This clone showed up just a few times. This rearrangement joins TRBV29-1 to TRBJ2-2; D might be TRBD1 or TRBD2, each matching 5 bases. Looked up from germline, CDR1 is SQVTM and CDR2 is ANQGSEA. V dropped 6 bases and J dropped 2 bases, with 13 bases sitting between them. This CDR3 comprises 14 residues. Here the CDR3 DNA reads TGCAGCGTCTCCCACAGGACTAACACCGGGGAGCTGTTTTTT. Amino acids: CSVSHRTNTGELFF.

This chain links TRBV5-6 with TRBJ1-2; a possible D gene is TRBD1 (6 bases). Germline CDR1 and CDR2: SGHDT and YYEEEE. V gave up 2 bases and J gave up 3 bases, with 20 bases separating them. The CDR3 length is 17 residues. The CDR3 loop is CASSLPGIQGGDYGYTF. The CDR3 nucleotides read TGTGCCAGCAGCTTACCGGGGATACAGGGAGGGGACTATGGCTACACCTTC.